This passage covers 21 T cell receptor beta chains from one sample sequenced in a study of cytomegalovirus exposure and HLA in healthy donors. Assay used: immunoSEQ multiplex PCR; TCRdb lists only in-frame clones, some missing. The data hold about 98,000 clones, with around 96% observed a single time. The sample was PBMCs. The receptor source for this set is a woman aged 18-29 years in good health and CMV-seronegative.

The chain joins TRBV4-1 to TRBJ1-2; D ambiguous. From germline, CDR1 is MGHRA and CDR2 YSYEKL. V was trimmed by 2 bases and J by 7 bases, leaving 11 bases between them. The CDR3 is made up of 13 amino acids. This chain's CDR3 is CASSQTGSSGYTF. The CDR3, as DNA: TGCGCCAGCAGCCAAACCGGTTCGTCTGGCTACACCTTC.

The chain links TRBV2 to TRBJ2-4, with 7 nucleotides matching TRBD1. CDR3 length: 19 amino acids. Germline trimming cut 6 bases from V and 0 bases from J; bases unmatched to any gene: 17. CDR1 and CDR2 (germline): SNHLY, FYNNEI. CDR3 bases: TGTGCCAGCAGCGACAGGGCTGCGAAAGGGTCTATAGCCAAAAACATTCAGTACTTC. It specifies CASSDRAAKGSIAKNIQYF.

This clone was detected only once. CDR3: CASSRTSGSYEQYF. CDR3 in DNA: TGTGCCAGCAGCCGGACTAGCGGGTCCTACGAGCAGTACTTC. V and J are TRBV7-8 and TRBJ2-7; TRBD2 matches at 11 bases. V lost 5 bases and J lost 1; bases outside the gene matches: 1. The germline CDR1 and CDR2 sequences are SGHVS and FQNEAQ. The CDR3 spans 14 residues. Full variable domain (missing parts from reference TRBV7-8 and TRBJ2-7): GAGVSQSPRYKVAKRGQDVALRCDPISGHVSLFWYQQALGQGPEFLTYFQNEAQLDKSGLPSDRFFAERPEGSVSTLKIQRTQQEDSAVYLCASSRTSGSYEQYFGPGTRLTVT.

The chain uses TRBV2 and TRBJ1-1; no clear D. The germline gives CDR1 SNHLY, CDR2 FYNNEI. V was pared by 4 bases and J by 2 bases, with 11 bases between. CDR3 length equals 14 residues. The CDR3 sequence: CASSVGVENTEAFF. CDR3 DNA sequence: TGTGCCAGCAGTGTTGGAGTAGAAAACACTGAAGCTTTCTTT.

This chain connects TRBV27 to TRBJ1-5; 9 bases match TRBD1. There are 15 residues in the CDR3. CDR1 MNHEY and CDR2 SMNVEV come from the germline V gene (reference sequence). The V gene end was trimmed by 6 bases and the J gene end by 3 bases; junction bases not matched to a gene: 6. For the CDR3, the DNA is TGTGCCAGCAGGACAGGGGGAACCTCCAATCAGCCCCAGCATTTT. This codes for CASRTGGTSNQPQHF.

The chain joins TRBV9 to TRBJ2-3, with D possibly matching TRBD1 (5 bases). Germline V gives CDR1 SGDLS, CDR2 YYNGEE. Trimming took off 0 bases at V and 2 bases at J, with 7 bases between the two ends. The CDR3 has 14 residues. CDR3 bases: TGTGCCAGCAGCGTAGGGGGCCTCACAGATACGCAGTATTTT. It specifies CASSVGGLTDTQYF.

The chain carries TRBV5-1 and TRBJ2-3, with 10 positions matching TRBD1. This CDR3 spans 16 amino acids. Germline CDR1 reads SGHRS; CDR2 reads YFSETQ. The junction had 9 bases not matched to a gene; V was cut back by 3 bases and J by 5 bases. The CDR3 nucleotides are TGCGCCAGCAGCTGGGTTCGACAGGGGGCGGTAGATACGCAGTATTTT. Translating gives CASSWVRQGAVDTQYF.

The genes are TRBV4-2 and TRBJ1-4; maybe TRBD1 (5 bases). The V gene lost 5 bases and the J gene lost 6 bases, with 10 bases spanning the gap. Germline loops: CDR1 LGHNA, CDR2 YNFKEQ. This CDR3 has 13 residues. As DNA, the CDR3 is TGTGCCAGCAGCATGGGGGGGGATGAAAAACTGTTTTTT. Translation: CASSMGGDEKLFF.

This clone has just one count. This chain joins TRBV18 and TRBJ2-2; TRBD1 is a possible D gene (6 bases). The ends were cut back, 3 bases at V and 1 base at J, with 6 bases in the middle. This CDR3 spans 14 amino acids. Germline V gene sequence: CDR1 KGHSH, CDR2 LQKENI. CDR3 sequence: CASSPGQNTGELFF. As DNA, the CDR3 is TGTGCCAGCTCACCGGGACAGAACACCGGGGAGCTGTTTTTT. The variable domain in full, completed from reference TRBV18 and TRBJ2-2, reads NAGVMQNPRHLVRRRGQEARLRCSPMKGHSHVYWYRQLPEEGLKFMVYLQKENIIDESGMPKERFSAEFPKEGPSILRIQQVVRGDSAAYFCASSPGQNTGELFFGEGSRLTVL.

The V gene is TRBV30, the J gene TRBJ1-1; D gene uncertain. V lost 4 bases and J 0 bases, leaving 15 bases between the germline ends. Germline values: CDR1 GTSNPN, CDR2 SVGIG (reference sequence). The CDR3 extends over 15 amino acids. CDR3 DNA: TGTGCCTGGAATCTGCGCGGGTGGGTGAACACTGAAGCTTTCTTT. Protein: CAWNLRGWVNTEAFF.

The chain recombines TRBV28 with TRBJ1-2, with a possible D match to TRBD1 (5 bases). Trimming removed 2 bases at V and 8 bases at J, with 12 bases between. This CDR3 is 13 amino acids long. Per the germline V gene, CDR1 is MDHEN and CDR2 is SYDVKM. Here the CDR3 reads CASSLVDRRGYTF. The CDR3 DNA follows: TGTGCCAGCAGTTTAGTTGACAGAAGAGGCTACACCTTC.

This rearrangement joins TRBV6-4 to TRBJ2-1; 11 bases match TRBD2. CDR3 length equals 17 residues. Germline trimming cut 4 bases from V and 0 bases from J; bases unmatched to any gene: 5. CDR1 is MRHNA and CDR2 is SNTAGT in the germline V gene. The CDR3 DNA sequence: TGTGCCAGCAGTGGATCTACTAGCGGGGGCTCCTACAATGAGCAGTTCTTC. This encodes CASSGSTSGGSYNEQFF.

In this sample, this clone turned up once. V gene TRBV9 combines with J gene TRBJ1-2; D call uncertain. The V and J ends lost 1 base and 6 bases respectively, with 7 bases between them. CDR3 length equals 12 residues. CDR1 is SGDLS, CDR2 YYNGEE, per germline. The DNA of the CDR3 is TGTGCCAGCAGCGTAAATGCGGATGGCTACACCTTC. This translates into CASSVNADGYTF.

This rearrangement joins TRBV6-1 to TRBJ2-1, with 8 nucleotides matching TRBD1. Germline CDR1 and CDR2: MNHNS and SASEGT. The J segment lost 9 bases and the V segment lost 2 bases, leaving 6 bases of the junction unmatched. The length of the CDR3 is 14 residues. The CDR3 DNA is TGTGCCAGCAGTGAACAGGGGGCGGTAGGTGAGCAGTTCTTC. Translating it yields CASSEQGAVGEQFF.

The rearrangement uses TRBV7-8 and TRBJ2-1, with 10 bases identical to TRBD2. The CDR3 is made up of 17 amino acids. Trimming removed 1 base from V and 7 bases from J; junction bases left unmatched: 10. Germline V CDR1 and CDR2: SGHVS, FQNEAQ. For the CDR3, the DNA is TGTGCCAGCAGCTTAGGGTTGCTAGCGGGGGAAGAAAATGAGCAGTTCTTC. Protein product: CASSLGLLAGEENEQFF.

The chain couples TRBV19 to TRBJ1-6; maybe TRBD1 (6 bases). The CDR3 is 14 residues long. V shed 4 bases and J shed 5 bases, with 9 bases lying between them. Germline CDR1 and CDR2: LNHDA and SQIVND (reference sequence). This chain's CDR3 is CASSTRTDNSPLHF. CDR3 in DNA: TGTGCCAGTAGTACCCGGACAGATAATTCACCCCTCCACTTT.

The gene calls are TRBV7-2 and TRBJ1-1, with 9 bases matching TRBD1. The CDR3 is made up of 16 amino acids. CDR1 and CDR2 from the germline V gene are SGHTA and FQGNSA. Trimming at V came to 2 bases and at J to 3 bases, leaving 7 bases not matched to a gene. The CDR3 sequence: CASSLMGGDRDTEAFF. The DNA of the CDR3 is TGTGCCAGCAGCTTAATGGGGGGGGACAGGGACACTGAAGCTTTCTTT. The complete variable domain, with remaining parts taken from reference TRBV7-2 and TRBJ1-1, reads GAGVSQSPSNKVTEKGKDVELRCDPISGHTALYWYRQSLGQGLEFLIYFQGNSAPDKSGLPSDRFSAERTGGSVSTLTIQRTQQEDSAVYLCASSLMGGDRDTEAFFGQGTRLTVV.

The CDR3 loop reads CASSQTGERAYNSPLHF. For the CDR3, the DNA is TGCGCCAGCAGCCAAACAGGGGAACGGGCCTATAATTCACCCCTCCACTTT. This rearrangement joins TRBV4-1 to TRBJ1-6, with 7 bases matching TRBD1. Germline CDR1 MGHRA, CDR2 YSYEKL. CDR3 length: 17 amino acids. The ends lost 2 bases at V and 2 bases at J; junction bases unmatched: 6.

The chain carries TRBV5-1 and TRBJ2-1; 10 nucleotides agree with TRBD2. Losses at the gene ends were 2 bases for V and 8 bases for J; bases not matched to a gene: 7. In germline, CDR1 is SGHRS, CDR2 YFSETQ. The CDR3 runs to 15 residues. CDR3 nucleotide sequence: TGCGCCAGCAGCTTCCAGCGGGAGGGCGGCTATGAGCAGTTCTTC. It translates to CASSFQREGGYEQFF.

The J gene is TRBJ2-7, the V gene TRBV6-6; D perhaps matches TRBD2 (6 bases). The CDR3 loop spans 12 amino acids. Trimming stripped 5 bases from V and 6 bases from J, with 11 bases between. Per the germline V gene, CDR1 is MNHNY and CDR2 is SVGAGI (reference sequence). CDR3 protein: CASSPGTLEQYF. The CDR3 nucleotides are TGTGCCAGCAGTCCCGGGACTCTCGAGCAGTACTTC.

The CDR3 sequence: CASSQTGNQPQHF. For the CDR3, the DNA is TGTGCCAGCAGTCAAACAGGGAACCAGCCCCAGCATTTT. V and J are TRBV6-5 and TRBJ1-5, with D perhaps TRBD1 (6 bases). This CDR3 has 13 amino acids. The germline CDR1 and CDR2 sequences are MNHEY and SVGAGI. The ends were cut back, 5 bases at V and 7 bases at J, with 12 bases in the middle.